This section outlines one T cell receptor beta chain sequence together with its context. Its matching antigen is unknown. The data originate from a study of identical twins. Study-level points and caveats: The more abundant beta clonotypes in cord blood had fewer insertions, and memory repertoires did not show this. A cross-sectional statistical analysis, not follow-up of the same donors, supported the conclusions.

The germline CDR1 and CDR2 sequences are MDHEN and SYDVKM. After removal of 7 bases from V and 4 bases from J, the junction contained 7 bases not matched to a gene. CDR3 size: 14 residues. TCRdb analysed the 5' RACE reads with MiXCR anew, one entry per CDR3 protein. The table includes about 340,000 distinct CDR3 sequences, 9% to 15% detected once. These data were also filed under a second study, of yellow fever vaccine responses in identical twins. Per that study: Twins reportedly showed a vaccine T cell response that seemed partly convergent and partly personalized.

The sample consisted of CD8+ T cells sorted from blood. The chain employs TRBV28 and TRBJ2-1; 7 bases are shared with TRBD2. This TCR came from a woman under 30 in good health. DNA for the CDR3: TGTGCCAGCAAGCTAGAGGGAGGGTACAATGAGCAGTTCTTC. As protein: CASKLEGGYNEQFF.